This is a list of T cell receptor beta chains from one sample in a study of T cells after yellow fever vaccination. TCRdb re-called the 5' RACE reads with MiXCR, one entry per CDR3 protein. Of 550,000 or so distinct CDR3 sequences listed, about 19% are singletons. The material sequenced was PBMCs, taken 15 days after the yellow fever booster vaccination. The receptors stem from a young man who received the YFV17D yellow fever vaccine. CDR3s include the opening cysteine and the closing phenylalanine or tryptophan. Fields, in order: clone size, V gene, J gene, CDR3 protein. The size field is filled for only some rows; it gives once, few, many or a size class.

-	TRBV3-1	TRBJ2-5	CASTKVQETQYF
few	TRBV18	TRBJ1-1	CASSPDRGFDTEAFF
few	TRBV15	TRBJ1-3	CATSVGVSGNTIYF
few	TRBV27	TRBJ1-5	CASSRQIGQPQHF
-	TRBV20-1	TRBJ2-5	CSARALGEQKETQYF
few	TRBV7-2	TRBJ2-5	CASRRGAGETQYF
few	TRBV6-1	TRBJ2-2	CASKGPALSTGELFF
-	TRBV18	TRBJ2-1	CASSPTTSGRTYNEQFF
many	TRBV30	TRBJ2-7	CAWNKGRGRNEQYF
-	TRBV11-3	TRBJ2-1	CASSITGTGPQREQFF
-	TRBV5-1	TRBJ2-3	CASSLVRTSDASSTDTQYF
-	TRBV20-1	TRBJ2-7	CSTLTTSGNSPYYEQYF
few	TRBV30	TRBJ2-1	CAWSPEVPEQFF
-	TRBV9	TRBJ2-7	CASTQDRFFWLYEQYF
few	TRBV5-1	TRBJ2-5	CASSLEGIQETQYF
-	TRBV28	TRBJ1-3	CATEGLGNTIYF
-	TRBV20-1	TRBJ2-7	CSAGRTSNEQYF
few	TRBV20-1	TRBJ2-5	CSAVSTAQETQYF
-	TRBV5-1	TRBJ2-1	CASSLRTSGSDEQFF
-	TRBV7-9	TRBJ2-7	CASSEVLAGFYEQYF
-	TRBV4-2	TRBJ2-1	CASSQDVGLAGAEQFF
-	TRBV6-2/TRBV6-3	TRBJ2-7	CASTPPGRGLHYEQYF
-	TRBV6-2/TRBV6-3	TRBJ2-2	CASSPLTIAGGNTGELFF
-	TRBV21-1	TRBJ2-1	CASSHSGGEGPRDEQFF
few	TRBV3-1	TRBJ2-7	CASSQHRRAEGEQYF
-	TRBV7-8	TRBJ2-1	CASSLARLLAGGEEQFF
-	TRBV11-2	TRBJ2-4	CASSPSAGDRAKNIQYF
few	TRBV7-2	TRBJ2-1	CASSLAVTSGNEQFF
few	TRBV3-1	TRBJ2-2	CASSQISGERELFF
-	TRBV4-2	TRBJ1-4	CASEPQPAANEKLFF
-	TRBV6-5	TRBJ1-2	CASRLGQDYNYGYTF
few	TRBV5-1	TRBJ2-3	CASSSVGGITDTQYF
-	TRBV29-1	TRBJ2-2	CSVRTSGTPTGELFF
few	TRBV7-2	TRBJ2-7	CASSLMWEQYF
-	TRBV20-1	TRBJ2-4	CSASDRILAKNIQYF
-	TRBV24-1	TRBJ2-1	CATSDPLNEQFF
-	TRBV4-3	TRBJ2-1	CASSHGTTPKEQFF
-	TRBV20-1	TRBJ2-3	CSACTSGRATITDTQYF
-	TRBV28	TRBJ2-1	CASIRLAGADEQFF
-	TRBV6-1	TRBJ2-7	CASSDPTNRGRSSYEQYF
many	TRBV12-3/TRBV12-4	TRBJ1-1	CASSFQTTEAFF
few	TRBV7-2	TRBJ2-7	CASSSIGDGEQYF
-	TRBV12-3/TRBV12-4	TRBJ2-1	CASRLGLAGALLQFF
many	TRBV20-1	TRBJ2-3	CSARDPAGSTDTQYF
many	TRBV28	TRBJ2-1	CASSLRGRGGGNEQFF
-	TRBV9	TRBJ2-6	CASSVVGSGANVLTF